Listed here are 26 T cell receptor beta chains from one sample, sequenced in a study of human thymus T cells. Profiled with immunoSEQ multiplex PCR; TCRdb holds only in-frame clones, not every one. The table lists some 50,000 clones, 95% of them singletons. Source material: blood. The receptors were gathered from a girl under two years old with a congenital heart defect but otherwise immunologically healthy.

The chain recombines TRBV5-1 with TRBJ2-1; D gene ambiguous. The CDR3 runs to 13 residues. V lost 0 bases and J 9 bases, leaving 10 bases between the germline ends. The V gene's germline CDR1 is SGHRS and CDR2 YFSETQ. CDR3 loop: CASSLASGPEQFF. The CDR3, as DNA: TGCGCCAGCAGCTTGGCCTCCGGCCCTGAGCAGTTCTTC.

V gene TRBV18 combines with J gene TRBJ1-1; 7 positions match TRBD1. Germline V CDR1 and CDR2: KGHSH, LQKENI. The V and J ends lost 5 bases and 5 bases, in that order; junction bases with no gene match: 17. This CDR3 is 17 amino acids long. The CDR3 DNA reads TGTGCCAGCTCAACGGAGAGAGGGGGCGGAGGGGGAACTGAAGCTTTCTTT. Encoded protein: CASSTERGGGGGTEAFF.

This clone was seen once. The CDR3 region is CSASGAYEQYF. CDR3 DNA: TGCAGTGCGAGCGGTGCCTACGAGCAGTACTTC. The rearrangement uses TRBV29-1 and TRBJ2-7; D is perhaps TRBD2 (5 bases). Germline CDR1 is SQVTM and CDR2 is ANQGSEA. This CDR3 contains 11 residues.

The genes are TRBV7-9 and TRBJ1-1, with D unresolved. In germline, CDR1 is SEHNR, CDR2 FQNEAQ (reference sequence). This CDR3 has 12 amino acids. V lost 5 bases to trimming and J lost 6 bases, with 10 bases between them. The CDR3 spells CASSPFQAEAFF. The CDR3 nucleotides read TGTGCCAGCAGCCCATTTCAGGCTGAAGCTTTCTTT.

V usage is TRBV11-2 and J usage is TRBJ2-7; no clear D. V gave up 3 bases and J gave up 2 bases, with 5 bases separating them. The CDR3 contains 12 residues. CDR1 and CDR2 (germline): SGHAT, FQNNGV. The CDR3 DNA follows: TGTGCCAGCAGCTTTGGGGCCTACGAGCAGTACTTC. This encodes CASSFGAYEQYF.

V and J are TRBV5-4 and TRBJ2-7, with 9 bases fitting TRBD1. V lost 6 bases and J lost 4; bases outside the gene matches: 8. CDR1 is SGHNT, CDR2 YYREEE, per germline (reference sequence). The CDR3 contains 14 residues. The CDR3 is CASTDPDRGYEQYF. The CDR3, as DNA: TGTGCCAGCACCGACCCGGACAGGGGTTACGAGCAGTACTTC.

Of note for this clone: This sample also contains other DNA sequences that code for the same CDR3. This rearrangement joins TRBV30 to TRBJ1-5; D is unresolved. V was pared by 2 bases and J by 4 bases, with 6 bases between. Germline assignment: CDR1 GTSNPN and CDR2 SVGIG (reference sequence). This CDR3 has 12 amino acids. This CDR3 is CAWSRTNQPQHF. Written as DNA, the CDR3 is TGTGCCTGGAGTAGGACTAATCAGCCCCAGCATTTT.

As for this clone: The junction departs from germline at one end; a sequencing error may be responsible. The chain carries TRBV7-2 and TRBJ2-3; 11 positions match TRBD2. This CDR3 is 15 amino acids long. Germline assignment: CDR1 SGHTA and CDR2 FQGNSA. CDR3 sequence: CASTLTSGRLDTQYF. CDR3 DNA sequence: TGTGCCAGCACCTTAACTAGCGGGAGATTAGATACGCAGTATTTT. The whole variable domain, filled in from reference TRBV7-2 and TRBJ2-3, reads GAGVSQSPSNKVTEKGKDVELRCDPISGHTALYWYRQSLGQGLEFLIYFQGNSAPDKSGLPSDRFSAERTGGSVSTLTIQRTQQEDSAVYLCASTLTSGRLDTQYFGPGTRLTVL.

The chain carries TRBV5-1 and TRBJ2-5; D may be TRBD1 or TRBD2 (6 bases each). Germline-derived CDR1 and CDR2 are SGHRS and YFSETQ. This CDR3 contains 17 residues. V gave up 3 bases and J gave up 10 bases, with 28 bases separating them. CDR3 amino acids: CASSSTYLGGLRVGQYF. CDR3 in DNA: TGCGCCAGCAGCTCTACCTACCTAGGGGGGCTCAGAGTTGGCCAGTACTTC.

This clone turned up a few times. The chain is built from TRBV7-2 and TRBJ2-7, with D tentatively TRBD1 (6 bases). V was trimmed by 2 bases and J by 1 base, leaving 15 bases between them. This CDR3 has 16 residues. Germline CDR1 SGHTA, CDR2 FQGNSA. The DNA of the CDR3 is TGTGCCAGCAGCTTACAGGGGCAAACATTTTCCTACGAGCAGTACTTC. Protein product: CASSLQGQTFSYEQYF.

J is TRBJ2-2 and V is TRBV2; D possibly corresponds to TRBD1 (6 bases). Germline CDR1 is SNHLY and CDR2 is FYNNEI. The CDR3 runs 11 residues. Trimming pared 9 bases from V and 5 bases from J, leaving 7 bases between. CDR3 sequence: CARQGTGELFF. CDR3 DNA sequence: TGTGCCAGGCAGGGGACCGGGGAGCTGTTTTTT.

The chain combines TRBV15 with TRBJ1-5; 9 nucleotides match TRBD1. The CDR3 has 17 residues. The trim removed 4 bases at V and 7 bases at J, leaving 14 bases unmatched. CDR1 is LNHNV and CDR2 is YYDKDF in the germline V gene (reference sequence). In DNA, the CDR3 is TGTGCCACCAGCACCGCCCCTCCGGGACAGGGTAAACAGCCCCAGCATTTT. Translating gives CATSTAPPGQGKQPQHF.

This clone is a singleton in its sample. The chain carries TRBV14 and TRBJ2-6, with TRBD1 matching 7 bases. Germline values: CDR1 SGHDN, CDR2 FVKESK. After removal of 0 bases from V and 0 bases from J, the junction contained 11 bases not matched to a gene. The CDR3 runs 20 residues. CDR3 in DNA: TGTGCCAGCAGCCAAGATGCCCCCGGGACAGTAGACTCTGGGGCCAACGTCCTGACTTTC. This codes for CASSQDAPGTVDSGANVLTF.

The V call is TRBV27, the J call TRBJ2-7; no clear D gene. Germline CDR1 reads MNHEY; CDR2 reads SMNVEV (reference sequence). This CDR3 region has 14 residues. The V end was cut by 5 bases, the J end by 0 bases, with 11 bases between. DNA of the CDR3: TGTGCCAGCAGTATTCGATTTAGCTCCTACGAGCAGTACTTC. Translation gives CASSIRFSSYEQYF.

In the case of this clone: The same CDR3 is also encoded by other DNA sequences in this sample. The chain carries TRBV6-1 and TRBJ2-7; 7 bases match TRBD2. The germline V gene has CDR1 MNHNS and CDR2 SASEGT. The V gene end was trimmed by 2 bases and the J gene end by 3 bases; junction bases not matched to a gene: 10. The CDR3 has 16 amino acids. CDR3 protein: CASSEWGEGRDYEQYF. DNA for the CDR3: TGTGCCAGCAGTGAATGGGGGGAGGGAAGGGACTACGAGCAGTACTTC.

The V call is TRBV18, the J call TRBJ2-1, with D uncertain. The CDR3 is made up of 15 amino acids. The V end was cut by 2 bases, the J end by 0 bases, with 8 bases between. Germline CDR1 reads KGHSH; CDR2 reads LQKENI. The CDR3 coding sequence is TGTGCCAGCTCACCAATTCCTATCTCCTACAATGAGCAGTTCTTC. Its protein product is CASSPIPISYNEQFF.

V gene TRBV30 combines with J gene TRBJ1-2, with 8 nucleotides matching TRBD1. J gave up 8 bases and V 0 bases, and 11 bases lay outside the gene matches. There are 15 residues in the CDR3. Germline V gives CDR1 GTSNPN, CDR2 SVGIG (reference sequence). This CDR3 reads CAWSVTGQGARGYTF. CDR3 sequence (DNA): TGTGCCTGGAGTGTGACGGGGCAGGGGGCGCGAGGCTACACCTTC.

The genes are TRBV5-1 and TRBJ2-5; 7 bases align to TRBD2. Looked up from germline, CDR1 is SGHRS and CDR2 is YFSETQ. The CDR3 loop spans 15 amino acids. After removal of 0 bases from V and 1 base from J, the junction contained 3 bases not matched to a gene. CDR3 sequence (DNA): TGCGCCAGCAGCTTGGTGTCTAGCGGCCAAGAGACCCAGTACTTC. Protein product: CASSLVSSGQETQYF.

This rearrangement joins TRBV7-2 to TRBJ2-7; the D is unclear. The CDR3 covers 11 residues. V lost 5 bases and J 3 bases, leaving 5 bases between the germline ends. The germline gives CDR1 SGHTA, CDR2 FQGNSA. Here the CDR3 reads CASSVDYEQYF. Here the CDR3 DNA reads TGTGCCAGCAGCGTCGACTACGAGCAGTACTTC.

The chain employs TRBV28 and TRBJ2-6; TRBD1 aligns across 7 bases. Germline V gene lookup returns CDR1 MDHEN and CDR2 SYDVKM. V dropped 8 bases and J dropped 1; count of bases not matched to a gene: 8. The CDR3 has 16 amino acids. The DNA of the CDR3 is TGTGCCAGCGTAATAGGGGGCGGATCTGGGGCCAACGTCCTGACTTTC. Protein: CASVIGGGSGANVLTF.

This chain connects TRBV7-6 to TRBJ2-2; 12 positions agree with TRBD2. The germline V gene has CDR1 SGHVS and CDR2 FNYEAQ. CDR3 size: 17 residues. The trim removed 5 bases at V and 3 bases at J, leaving 7 bases unmatched. CDR3 nucleotides: TGTGCCAGCAGCACACCGGGACTAGCGGGTTACACCGGGGAGCTGTTTTTT. Amino acids: CASSTPGLAGYTGELFF.

The chain combines TRBV18 with TRBJ2-7; 11 nucleotides match TRBD2. CDR1 and CDR2 (germline): KGHSH, LQKENI. This CDR3 region has 15 residues. V gave up 3 bases and J gave up 7 bases; unmatched junction bases: 8. CDR3 sequence reads: CASSPKTSGKGEQYF. In nucleotides, the CDR3 is TGTGCCAGCTCACCCAAGACTAGCGGGAAAGGGGAGCAGTACTTC.

The chain couples TRBV4-1 to TRBJ2-7; D is perhaps TRBD1 (6 bases). Germline V gives CDR1 MGHRA, CDR2 YSYEKL. This CDR3 has 15 residues. V was pared by 5 bases and J by 3 bases, with 17 bases between. CDR3 sequence reads: CASSGQGSGGYEQYF. The CDR3 coding sequence is TGCGCCAGCAGCGGTCAGGGGTCGGGTGGCTACGAGCAGTACTTC.

The chain recombines TRBV20-1 with TRBJ1-1; D gene ambiguous. Trimming left V 6 bases short and J 8 bases short, with 13 bases between. The CDR3 length is 11 residues. Germline V gene data show CDR1 as DFQATT and CDR2 as SNEGSKA (reference sequence). The CDR3 DNA is TGCAGTGCCCCGAGGGATAGAGAAGCTTTCTTT. Its protein product is CSAPRDREAFF.

The CDR3 DNA reads as TGTGCCAGCAGTTACTCGATGGTCCCGGCCTCCTACGAGCAGTACTTC. Amino acids: CASSYSMVPASYEQYF. This chain links TRBV6-6 with TRBJ2-7, with D unresolved. V gave up 0 bases and J gave up 0 bases, with 12 bases separating them. The germline V gene has CDR1 MNHNY and CDR2 SVGAGI (reference sequence). The CDR3 contains 16 residues.

The V gene is TRBV29-1, the J gene TRBJ2-1; D is unclear. The ends were cut back, 2 bases at V and 2 bases at J, with 13 bases in the middle. Germline CDR1 SQVTM, CDR2 ANQGSEA. CDR3 length equals 15 residues. The CDR3 sequence: CSVEFGWRTYNEQFF. CDR3 coding DNA: TGCAGCGTTGAATTCGGTTGGCGGACCTACAATGAGCAGTTCTTC.